One and the same sample provided the 31 T cell receptor beta chains below, sequenced in a study of regulatory T cells in long-lasting Graves disease. Building of the TCR beta libraries involved iRepertoire HTBI primers and Arm-PCR of CDR3 regions. A single record per CDR3 protein comes from TCRdb applying MiXCR to the multiplex PCR reads. The profile covers approximately 300,000 distinct CDR3 sequences, with roughly 18% appearing a single time and more than 35% taken by the ten largest. Time point: newly diagnosed GD, antithyroid drugs for less than 3 months. PBMC-extracted RNA yielded the TCR library. Here the sequenced sample was peripheral blood mononuclear cells (PBMCs), taken at new diagnosis, from a patient treated with antithyroid drugs. The receptors were gathered from a female donor with Graves disease.

The chain employs TRBV28 and TRBJ2-1, with 9 nucleotides matching TRBD2. The CDR3 runs 16 residues. Per germline, CDR1 MDHEN and CDR2 SYDVKM. Trimming cost V 1 base and J 2 bases; bases outside gene matches: 3. The CDR3, as DNA: TGTGCCAGCAGTTTATCCTTAGCGGGAGCCTACAATGAGCAGTTCTTC. It codes for CASSLSLAGAYNEQFF.

This clonotype was counted ten times or more. The rearrangement joins TRBV28 to TRBJ1-5; tentatively, D is TRBD1 (5 bases). V lost 6 bases to trimming and J lost 0 bases, with 9 bases between them. This CDR3 is 14 amino acids long. Germline CDR1 is MDHEN and CDR2 is SYDVKM. CDR3 sequence (DNA): TGTGCCAGCAGGGGGACTTATAGCAATCAGCCCCAGCATTTT. As protein: CASRGTYSNQPQHF.

The sample holds many counts of this clonotype. The V and J genes are TRBV12-3 or TRBV12-4 and TRBJ2-2; D not resolved. V lost 5 bases to trimming and J lost 2 bases, with 6 bases between them. This CDR3 has 13 residues. The CDR3 DNA reads as TGTGCCAGCAGTATACACAACACCGGGGAGCTGTTTTTT. Amino acids: CASSIHNTGELFF.

The sample holds a few counts of this clonotype. The rearrangement joins TRBV2 to TRBJ2-1, with TRBD1 as a possible D gene (5 bases). The germline CDR1 and CDR2 sequences are SNHLY and FYNNEI. This CDR3 has 15 amino acids. V lost 6 bases to trimming and J lost 0 bases, with 12 bases between them. The CDR3 DNA reads as TGTGCCAGCAGGCAATATGGACACTCCTACAATGAGCAGTTCTTC. Translation: CASRQYGHSYNEQFF.

The table lists this clonotype with a few counts. The gene calls are TRBV7-3 and TRBJ2-1; tentatively, D is TRBD1 or TRBD2 (6 bases each). Germline lookup yields CDR1 SGHTA and CDR2 FQGTGA. This CDR3 spans 16 amino acids. V was clipped by 3 bases and J by 0 bases, with 12 bases between them. The CDR3 coding sequence is TGTGCCAGCAGCTTCAGGGGCGGGGCCTCCTACAATGAGCAGTTCTTC. Encoded protein: CASSFRGGASYNEQFF.

This clonotype was detected many times. This sequence joins TRBV5-1 and TRBJ1-4, with D unresolved. V lost 2 bases and J lost 0, with 8 bases in between. Germline lookup yields CDR1 SGHRS and CDR2 YFSETQ. There are 15 residues in the CDR3. The CDR3 DNA reads as TGCGCCAGCAGCTTAGAGGCGGCAACTAATGAAAAACTGTTTTTT. Its protein is CASSLEAATNEKLFF. Looking up the rest from reference TRBV5-1 and TRBJ1-4 gives the full variable domain: KAGVTQTPRYLIKTRGQQVTLSCSPISGHRSVSWYQQTPGQGLQFLFEYFSETQRNKGNFPGRFSGRQFSNSRSEMNVSTLELGDSALYLCASSLEAATNEKLFFGSGTQLSVL.

Remarks on this clonotype: This sequence may be a read error, since a much larger clone differs from it by one base. The rearrangement uses TRBV12-3 or TRBV12-4 and TRBJ1-4; TRBD1 might be the D (5 bases). The CDR3 is 15 residues long. DNA for the CDR3: TGTGCCAGCAGCCTCGAGGGGAGAGCTAATGAAAAAATGTTTTTT. Its translation is CASSLEGRANEKMFF.

This clonotype occurred a few times. This chain uses TRBV6-2 or TRBV6-3 with TRBJ2-2; TRBD2 is a possible D gene (5 bases). The germline CDR1 and CDR2 sequences are MNHEY and SVGEGT. This CDR3 is 15 amino acids long. V gave up 2 bases and J gave up 3 bases, with 10 bases separating them. The CDR3 DNA is TGTGCCAGCAGTTACCAGGACTCTTACACCGGGGAGCTGTTTTTT. Encoded protein: CASSYQDSYTGELFF.

This rearrangement joins TRBV10-1 to TRBJ2-3; TRBD2 matches 10 bases. CDR3 length equals 19 residues. Germline values: CDR1 WNHNN, CDR2 SYGVQD (reference sequence). With 4 bases clipped from V and 8 bases from J, the junction kept 21 bases outside the gene matches. CDR3: CASSGPPKREGLSAVTQYF. In nucleotides, the CDR3 is TGCGCCAGCAGTGGCCCCCCTAAGCGGGAGGGCCTGAGTGCAGTTACGCAGTATTTT.

The chain employs TRBV9 and TRBJ2-7; D unresolved. The CDR3 contains 13 residues. V lost 0 bases to trimming and J lost 6 bases, with 10 bases between them. Germline loops: CDR1 SGDLS, CDR2 YYNGEE. CDR3 coding DNA: TGTGCCAGCAGCGTAGGTCCCACGAGCGAGCAGTACTTC. Protein product: CASSVGPTSEQYF.

The table lists this clonotype with many counts. The rearrangement uses TRBV19 and TRBJ2-3; the D gene is possibly TRBD2 (6 bases). V lost 4 bases and J 3 bases, leaving 14 bases between the germline ends. CDR1 LNHDA and CDR2 SQIVND come from the germline V gene (reference sequence). The CDR3 covers 15 residues. CDR3 amino acids: CASSNRGINTDTQYF. As DNA, the CDR3 is TGTGCCAGTAGTAACCGGGGGATCAATACAGATACGCAGTATTTT.

This clonotype has a count of ten or more. This chain links TRBV6-2 or TRBV6-3 with TRBJ1-2, with TRBD1 identical over 8 bases. Per germline, CDR1 MNHEY and CDR2 SVGEGT. The CDR3 is made up of 18 amino acids. V gave up 2 bases and J gave up 6 bases; unmatched junction bases: 17. The CDR3 reads CASSYPPFDRGGKNGYTF. For the CDR3, the DNA is TGTGCCAGCAGTTACCCCCCGTTCGACAGGGGAGGAAAAAATGGCTACACCTTC.

This clonotype occurred many times. This chain links TRBV28 with TRBJ2-7; 8 positions agree with TRBD2. J gave up 9 bases and V 7 bases, and 17 bases lay outside the gene matches. The CDR3 loop spans 15 amino acids. CDR1 and CDR2 from the germline V gene are MDHEN and SYDVKM. The CDR3 sequence: CASTIGGANTVRQYF. CDR3 sequence (DNA): TGTGCCAGCACCATCGGGGGGGCCAACACGGTGAGGCAGTACTTC.

This clonotype was counted many times. The chain has TRBV5-1 and TRBJ2-6, with D uncertain. V lost 1 base and J 0 bases, leaving 8 bases between the germline ends. Looked up from germline, CDR1 is SGHRS and CDR2 is YFSETQ. The CDR3 spans 16 residues. DNA of the CDR3: TGCGCCAGCAGCTTGTCCGCCAGCTCTGGGGCCAACGTCCTGACTTTC. Translated, it gives CASSLSASSGANVLTF. The whole variable domain, remainder taken from reference TRBV5-1 and TRBJ2-6, is KAGVTQTPRYLIKTRGQQVTLSCSPISGHRSVSWYQQTPGQGLQFLFEYFSETQRNKGNFPGRFSGRQFSNSRSEMNVSTLELGDSALYLCASSLSASSGANVLTFGAGSRLTVL.

V gene TRBV24-1 combines with J gene TRBJ2-3, with 9 nucleotides matching TRBD2. This CDR3 spans 18 amino acids. CDR1 is KGHDR and CDR2 is SFDVKD in the germline V gene. V shed 3 bases, J shed 0 bases, and the junction held 9 bases outside the gene matches. The CDR3 coding sequence is TGTGCCACCAGTGATGAGAGAGCTAGCGGGAAAAGCACAGATACGCAGTATTTT. Its translation is CATSDERASGKSTDTQYF.

This clonotype is a singleton in its sample. This chain uses TRBV28 with TRBJ2-7; 9 positions match TRBD2. This CDR3 region has 14 residues. Germline-derived CDR1 and CDR2 are MDHEN and SYDVKM. Trimming cost V 7 bases and J 1 base; bases outside gene matches: 5. The CDR3 loop reads CASTVAGASYEQYF. The CDR3 DNA reads as TGTGCCAGCACGGTAGCGGGAGCTTCCTACGAGCAGTACTTC.

This sequence joins TRBV11-1 and TRBJ2-1; D is ambiguous. Germline values: CDR1 SGHAT, CDR2 FQDESV (reference sequence). This CDR3 contains 13 residues. V lost 5 bases and J 7 bases, leaving 12 bases between the germline ends. This CDR3 reads CASSPELLNEQFF. In DNA, the CDR3 is TGTGCCAGCAGCCCCGAGCTCCTAAATGAGCAGTTCTTC.

A remark on this clonotype: The junction and the germline gene differ at one end; a read error may be behind it. J is TRBJ2-1 and V is TRBV19; D unresolved. CDR1 is LNHDA and CDR2 is SQIVND in the germline V gene (reference sequence). CDR3 length: 15 residues. The chain's CDR3 is CASSIETLSYNERFF. The CDR3 coding sequence is TGTGCCAGTAGTATAGAAACCCTCTCCTACAATGAGCGGTTCTTC.

This clonotype was counted ten times or more. The rearrangement links TRBV12-3 or TRBV12-4 to TRBJ2-3, with TRBD1 identical over 9 bases. The CDR3 sequence is 16 residues long. V was pared by 5 bases and J by 4 bases, with 10 bases of the junction left unmatched. The CDR3: CASSPPPGQGPDTQYF. The CDR3 DNA follows: TGTGCCAGCAGTCCACCTCCGGGACAGGGCCCAGATACGCAGTATTTT.

J is TRBJ2-1 and V is TRBV11-3; TRBD2 agrees at 13 bases. The CDR3 spans 16 residues. Per germline, CDR1 SGHNT and CDR2 YENEEA. J was trimmed by 6 bases and V by 5 bases; bases with no gene match: 7. The CDR3 DNA is TGTGCCAGCAGCCCCGGGACTAGCGGGAACTTCAATGAGCAGTTCTTC. It translates to CASSPGTSGNFNEQFF.

About this clonotype itself: A read error may explain this, as a much larger clone is one base away. The genes are TRBV7-2 and TRBJ2-7; D is ambiguous. CDR3 length: 14 amino acids. The germline V gene encodes CDR1 SGHTA and CDR2 FQGNSA. The ends were cut back, 6 bases at V and 5 bases at J, with 17 bases in the middle. The CDR3 DNA reads TGTGCCAGCAGACCGTCACCGGATCGCGACGAGCAGTACTTC. As protein: CASRPSPDRDEQYF.

The V gene is TRBV3-1, the J gene TRBJ2-5; D might be TRBD1 (6 bases). The CDR3 totals 19 residues. V was pared by 0 bases and J by 0 bases, with 20 bases between. Germline V gene lookup returns CDR1 LGHDT and CDR2 YNNKEL (reference sequence). The CDR3 nucleotides read TGTGCCAGCAGCCAAGATTTGTCTTGGGGGCAGGGGTACCAAGAGACCCAGTACTTC. Translated: CASSQDLSWGQGYQETQYF.

This clonotype was detected a few times. This may arise from a read error, as a much more abundant clone is one base away. The rearrangement uses TRBV6-5 and TRBJ2-7; weak D call: TRBD2 (5 bases). This CDR3 is built from 16 residues. Germline V gives CDR1 MNHEY, CDR2 SVGAGI. Trimming removed 4 bases from V and 2 bases from J, with 18 bases in between. CDR3 sequence: CASSLASSVLPYEQYF. The CDR3 DNA reads TGTGCCAGCAGTTTAGCTAGCTCCGTTTTACCCTACGAGCAGTACTTC.

J is TRBJ1-1 and V is TRBV3-1; no firm D call. The V and J ends lost 0 bases and 1 base respectively, with 12 bases between them. Germline V gives CDR1 LGHDT, CDR2 YNNKEL (reference sequence). CDR3 size: 16 residues. CDR3 residues: CASSQEFPGRNTEAFF. CDR3 sequence (DNA): TGTGCCAGCAGCCAAGAATTCCCGGGGAGGAACACTGAAGCTTTCTTT.

This clonotype was observed at least ten times. The gene calls are TRBV2 and TRBJ2-7, with 8 bases identical to TRBD2. V lost 3 bases to trimming and J lost 6 bases; unmatched junction nucleotides: 4. This CDR3 is built from 13 residues. Germline V gene lookup returns CDR1 SNHLY and CDR2 FYNNEI. CDR3 residues: CASSEGLGTEQYF. The CDR3 DNA reads TGTGCCAGCAGTGAGGGACTAGGTACCGAGCAGTACTTC.

This clonotype showed up just a few times. Here the CDR3 omits its conserved ending phenylalanine or tryptophan, so a read error is the likely source. The chain couples TRBV12-3 or TRBV12-4 to TRBJ1-1, with D uncertain. This CDR3 is built from 13 residues. V gave up 1 base and J gave up 0 bases, with 3 bases separating them. CDR3 sequence (DNA): TGTGCCAGCAGTTTAGGGATGAACACTGAAGCTTTCTCT. Translated, it gives CASSLGMNTEAFS.

This clonotype was found many times. In DNA, the CDR3 is TGTGCCAGTAGAACAATGGTCCAACGTCAGGGGGGTGAAAAACTGTTTTTT. Protein sequence: CASRTMVQRQGGEKLFF. This chain links TRBV19 with TRBJ1-4; the match to TRBD1 covers 7 bases. With V trimmed by 6 bases and J by 7 bases, 17 bases remained unmatched. Germline lookup yields CDR1 LNHDA and CDR2 SQIVND (reference sequence). The CDR3 has 17 amino acids.

This chain's CDR3 is CASSEDSSGARGTQYF. The CDR3 nucleotides are TGTGCCAGCAGTGAAGACTCTAGCGGGGCGCGGGGTACGCAGTATTTT. The chain links TRBV2 to TRBJ2-3; 9 bases map to TRBD2. V shed 1 base and J 8 bases; nucleotides not matched to a gene: 10. CDR1 and CDR2 from the germline V gene are SNHLY and FYNNEI. The CDR3 loop spans 16 amino acids.

This clonotype was recorded only once. The junction does not match germline at one end; this may be a read error. The V call is TRBV7-7, the J call TRBJ2-7, with unresolved D. Germline CDR1 reads SSHAT; CDR2 reads FNYEAQ (reference sequence). The CDR3 is 14 amino acids. Written as DNA, the CDR3 is TGTGCTAGCAGCCCCGGTGGGAACTCCTACGAGCAGTACTTC. Protein product: CASSPGGNSYEQYF. The full variable domain, completed using reference TRBV7-7 and TRBJ2-7, is GAGVSQSPRYKVTKRGQDVTLRCDPISSHATLYWYQQALGQGPEFLTYFNYEAQPDKSGLPSDRFSAERPEGSISTLTIQRTEQRDSAMYRCASSPGGNSYEQYFGPGTRLTVT.

There are many counts of this clonotype. The chain joins TRBV6-1 to TRBJ2-1; 7 bases line up with TRBD2. With V trimmed by 11 bases and J by 4 bases, 14 bases remained unmatched. CDR1 MNHNS and CDR2 SASEGT come from the germline V gene. The CDR3 is 15 residues long. The CDR3 coding sequence is TGTGCCGTTTGGGATCGGGCTAGCGGATACAATGAGCAGTTCTTC. It is translated as CAVWDRASGYNEQFF.

The rearrangement links TRBV20-1 to TRBJ1-1, with D tentatively TRBD1 (5 bases). The CDR3 sequence is 14 residues long. Germline-derived CDR1 and CDR2 are DFQATT and SNEGSKA (reference sequence). With 5 bases removed from V and 4 bases from J, the gap between germline ends came to 17 bases. The chain's CDR3 is CSAYRSEGTTEAFF. DNA for the CDR3: TGCAGTGCTTACAGGTCCGAGGGGACCACTGAAGCTTTCTTT.